These 12 T cell receptor beta chains came from one sample sequenced in a study of Graves' ophthalmopathy and Graves' hyperthyroidism. RNA transcripts were the template, and TCR beta CDR3 regions were amplified from them. Second-round multiplex PCR came after a first-round RT-PCR that employed HTBI primers. TCRdb called the multiplex PCR reads again in MiXCR, with one record for every CDR3 protein. Of hundreds of thousands of distinct CDR3 sequences listed, 40% are singletons. The sequenced material came from peripheral blood. All receptors come from an adult man with Graves' ophthalmopathy.

This clonotype was counted a single time. The chain couples TRBV29-1 to TRBJ2-7, with D perhaps TRBD1 (8 bases). Germline-derived CDR1 and CDR2 are SQVTM and ANQGSEA. The CDR3 extends over 12 amino acids. The ends were cut back, 7 bases at V and 2 bases at J, with 12 bases in the middle. CDR3 residues: CSAAGQAYEQYF. DNA of the CDR3: TGCAGCGCAGCGGGACAGGCCTACGAGCAGTACTTC.

This clonotype has a count of ten or more. The CDR3 loop is CATSRDLSGSQETQYF. The CDR3 region has the DNA TGTGCCACCAGCAGAGATCTTAGCGGAAGCCAAGAGACCCAGTACTTC. The genes are TRBV15 and TRBJ2-5; perhaps TRBD2 as D (6 bases). With 0 bases removed from V and 1 base from J, the gap between germline ends came to 12 bases. The CDR3 is made up of 16 amino acids. Germline V gene data show CDR1 as LNHNV and CDR2 as YYDKDF (reference sequence).

This clonotype was counted ten times or more. J is TRBJ2-7 and V is TRBV15; D is perhaps TRBD1 (6 bases). This CDR3 is 15 amino acids long. Germline CDR1 and CDR2: LNHNV and YYDKDF (reference sequence). V lost 0 bases and J lost 6, with 15 bases in between. As DNA, the CDR3 is TGTGCCACCAGCAGAGATGCAGGGGCTAGGTCCGAGCAGTACTTC. Its translation: CATSRDAGARSEQYF.

The chain employs TRBV25-1 and TRBJ2-2; D is perhaps TRBD1 or TRBD2 (5 bases each). The CDR3 sequence is 17 residues long. V dropped 6 bases and J dropped 4 bases, with 21 bases sitting between them. Germline V CDR1 and CDR2: MGHDK, SYGVNS. CDR3 bases: TGTGCCAGCAGCCGGGACCCCCCGCCATCTATCACCGGGGAGCTGTTTTTT. Its translation is CASSRDPPPSITGELFF.

This clonotype was recorded only once. V usage is TRBV7-9 and J usage is TRBJ2-3, with 8 bases that match TRBD2. This CDR3 is 18 amino acids long. Germline CDR1 and CDR2: SEHNR and FQNEAQ (reference sequence). V lost 5 bases, J lost 2 bases, and 15 bases stayed unmatched. In DNA, the CDR3 is TGTGCCAGCAGCCACACTCCGCAGACTAGCGAGGACACAGATACGCAGTATTTT. Amino acids: CASSHTPQTSEDTDTQYF.

This chain links TRBV3-1 with TRBJ2-7, with unresolved D. Germline V CDR1 and CDR2: LGHDT, YNNKEL (reference sequence). The V end lost 1 base, the J end lost 1 base, and 8 bases lay between the germline ends. This CDR3 is 14 amino acids long. The CDR3 DNA is TGTGCCAGCAGCCAAGGAGAAGAGTCCTACGAGCAGTACTTC. As protein: CASSQGEESYEQYF.

This clonotype has just a few counts. A read error may produce the germline difference seen at one junction end. This chain connects TRBV10-3 to TRBJ1-2, with D perhaps TRBD1 (5 bases). CDR1 is ENHRY and CDR2 is SYGVKD in the germline V gene. The CDR3 is made up of 16 amino acids. CDR3 residues: CASSEALGQEFYGYTF. CDR3 bases: TGTGCCAGCAGTGAAGCGCTGGGGCAGGAGTTCTATGGCTACACCTTC.

This clonotype has only a few counts. The V and J genes are TRBV12-3 or TRBV12-4 and TRBJ2-7, with 7 bases identical to TRBD1. Trimming removed 6 bases from V and 2 bases from J; junction bases left unmatched: 7. The length of the CDR3 is 14 residues. The CDR3 reads CASSTTGYAYEQYF. The CDR3 nucleotides read TGTGCCAGCAGCACGACAGGGTACGCCTACGAGCAGTACTTC.

This clonotype was recorded many times. The gene calls are TRBV10-2 and TRBJ2-7; perhaps D is TRBD1 or TRBD2 (6 bases each). V was cut by 8 bases and J by 3 bases, with 14 bases left in between. CDR1 is WSHSY, CDR2 SAAADI, per germline. This CDR3 is built from 13 residues. This CDR3 reads CASSWAGHYEQYF. CDR3 nucleotides: TGCGCCAGCTCTTGGGCGGGACACTACGAGCAGTACTTC.

Worth noting for this clonotype: A much larger clone sits a single nucleotide away, making a read error possible. The chain recombines TRBV29-1 with TRBJ2-7; D is unclear. This CDR3 contains 14 residues. Germline CDR1 reads SQVTM; CDR2 reads ANQGSEA. The germline V and J ends were trimmed by 7 bases and 2 bases, with 18 bases remaining between them. CDR3 coding DNA: TGCAGCGCCCGACTCCGCTCGGCCGCCTACGAGCAGTACTTC. It translates to CSARLRSAAYEQYF.

This clonotype was seen only a few times. The chain couples TRBV7-6 to TRBJ2-5; D possibly corresponds to TRBD1 (6 bases). The V gene lost 3 bases and the J gene lost 4 bases, with 18 bases spanning the gap. Per the germline V gene, CDR1 is SGHVS and CDR2 is FNYEAQ. The CDR3 has 16 residues. The CDR3 loop reads CASSFGDTSARETQYF. CDR3 in DNA: TGTGCCAGCAGCTTTGGGGACACTAGTGCGAGAGAGACCCAGTACTTC.

This clonotype was seen repeatedly, ten times or more. The chain joins TRBV20-1 to TRBJ2-7; the D gene could be TRBD1 or TRBD2 (5 bases each). CDR1 and CDR2 from the germline V gene are DFQATT and SNEGSKA (reference sequence). With 2 bases removed from V and 3 bases from J, the gap between germline ends came to 17 bases. The length of the CDR3 is 15 residues. The CDR3 coding sequence is TGCAGTGCTAGAAGAGTGGGACGGACAATCTACGAGCAGTACTTC. It yields the protein CSARRVGRTIYEQYF.